This T cell receptor beta chain was captured in a study of T cell repertoires in cytomegalovirus infection. Study-level information: Matching HLA type, along with CMV infection, was indicated by public TCR beta signatures.

One entry per CDR3 protein, called by TCRdb with MiXCR from the reads. Here the sample spans about 570,000 distinct CDR3 sequences, about 40% being singletons. CDR3 size: 15 residues. Germline loops: CDR1 SGHVS, CDR2 FQNEAQ. The V end lost 3 bases, the J end lost 2 bases, and 11 bases lay between the germline ends. This clonotype was recorded at least ten times. Its antigen is unidentified. The sequences come from cultured PBMCs, collected from culture after CMV antigen stimulation. This receptor was obtained from a human donor in good health (CMV status not recorded). Some clones in this sample may be carry-over from other donors' samples. V gene TRBV7-8 combines with J gene TRBJ2-1; tentatively, D is TRBD2 (6 bases). The DNA of the CDR3 is TGTGCCAGCAGCTTGGAGGGTCGGGCCTACAATGAGCAGTTCTTC. Its translation is CASSLEGRAYNEQFF.